These 15 T cell receptor beta chains share one sample of origin, sequenced in a study of neurological immune-mediated disorders. TCRdb ran MiXCR on the 5' RACE reads and lists one entry per CDR3 protein. Among some 57,000 distinct CDR3 sequences listed, 3.8% were seen once. The sample comprised PBMCs. The receptors were sampled from a man aged 55 to 70 with multiple sclerosis.

The sample holds many counts of this clonotype. V gene TRBV3-1 combines with J gene TRBJ2-7; 11 bases are shared with TRBD2. Germline V CDR1 and CDR2: LGHDT, YNNKEL (reference sequence). After removal of 4 bases from V and 6 bases from J, the junction contained 14 bases not matched to a gene. The CDR3 loop spans 17 amino acids. The CDR3: CASSPGGRLAGSFEQYF. The CDR3 coding sequence is TGTGCCAGCAGCCCAGGGGGTCGACTAGCGGGATCTTTCGAGCAGTACTTC.

This clonotype occurred many times. V is TRBV5-6 and J is TRBJ2-7; D ambiguous. The CDR3 contains 13 residues. The germline V and J ends were trimmed by 3 bases and 1 base, with 8 bases remaining between them. Germline assignment: CDR1 SGHDT and CDR2 YYEEEE. This CDR3 reads CASSSLDSYEQYF. The CDR3 bases are TGTGCCAGCAGCTCCCTAGATTCCTACGAGCAGTACTTC.

In this sample, this clonotype turned up many times. V is TRBV27 and J is TRBJ1-5; possibly TRBD1 for D (5 bases). Between the trimmed V and J ends, which lost 6 bases and 8 bases, there was a span of 14 bases. Germline CDR1 and CDR2: MNHEY and SMNVEV (reference sequence). The CDR3 spans 13 residues. The CDR3 bases are TGTGCCAGCAGCCGCAGGGTGTCAGAGCCCCAGCATTTT. This encodes CASSRRVSEPQHF.

This clonotype was picked up many times. V and J are TRBV20-1 and TRBJ2-1, with D perhaps matching TRBD2 (5 bases). The V end was cut by 5 bases, the J end by 6 bases, with 14 bases between. The CDR3 extends over 13 amino acids. Looked up from germline, CDR1 is DFQATT and CDR2 is SNEGSKA (reference sequence). CDR3 DNA sequence: TGCAGTGCTCCCGGCGGGCTTTCCAATGAGCAGTTCTTC. This sequence encodes CSAPGGLSNEQFF.

This clonotype occurred a few times. The rearrangement joins TRBV29-1 to TRBJ2-7; 8 positions agree with TRBD1. The V segment lost 4 bases and the J segment 6 bases; nucleotides outside the gene matches: 5. This CDR3 spans 12 amino acids. CDR1 and CDR2 (germline): SQVTM, ANQGSEA. The CDR3 coding sequence is TGCAGCGTTGGACAGGGGACTGGCGAGCAGTACTTC. Amino acids: CSVGQGTGEQYF.

The sample holds many counts of this clonotype. The V gene is TRBV5-1, the J gene TRBJ2-5; a weak D match, TRBD2 (5 bases). There are 14 residues in the CDR3. Germline lookup yields CDR1 SGHRS and CDR2 YFSETQ. V lost 6 bases to trimming and J lost 4 bases, with 16 bases between them. The CDR3: CASTLRGRGETQYF. The DNA of the CDR3 is TGCGCCAGCACCTTACGAGGGCGAGGAGAGACCCAGTACTTC.

This clonotype was seen more than once but under ten times. The chain is built from TRBV5-1 and TRBJ2-1; 9 positions agree with TRBD1. This CDR3 spans 17 amino acids. Germline CDR1 reads SGHRS; CDR2 reads YFSETQ. V lost 4 bases to trimming and J lost 0 bases; unmatched junction nucleotides: 8. The CDR3 sequence: CASSGWTGANSYNEQFF. The CDR3 DNA reads TGCGCCAGCAGCGGGTGGACAGGGGCGAACTCCTACAATGAGCAGTTCTTC.

The V gene is TRBV29-1, the J gene TRBJ2-1; maybe TRBD1 (6 bases). CDR1 is SQVTM, CDR2 ANQGSEA, per germline. The CDR3 extends over 16 amino acids. V was shortened by 6 bases and J by 1 base, with 19 bases between the two germline ends. The CDR3 nucleotides read TGCAGCGTAGGCGGCGAACAGGGATTATCCTACAATGAGCAGTTCTTC. Its protein product is CSVGGEQGLSYNEQFF.

This clonotype was recorded at least ten times. The V gene is TRBV25-1, the J gene TRBJ1-2; TRBD1 is a possible D gene (5 bases). Per the germline V gene, CDR1 is MGHDK and CDR2 is SYGVNS. The V end lost 2 bases, the J end lost 3 bases, and 10 bases lay between the germline ends. This CDR3 has 14 residues. As DNA, the CDR3 is TGTGCCAGCAGTGAAGGGGGAGGGGACTATGGCTACACCTTC. It encodes CASSEGGGDYGYTF.

The table lists this clonotype with many counts. The DNA for the CDR3 is TGCGCCAGCAGTGCGATGCAGAACACTGAAGCTTTCTTT. Translating gives CASSAMQNTEAFF. This sequence joins TRBV10-1 and TRBJ1-1, with D unclear. The V and J ends lost 4 bases and 1 base respectively, with 7 bases between them. This CDR3 is 13 amino acids long. CDR1 is WNHNN and CDR2 is SYGVQD in the germline V gene (reference sequence).

This clonotype was recorded many times. V gene TRBV6-4 combines with J gene TRBJ2-7; D gene ambiguous. With 2 bases removed from V and 6 bases from J, the gap between germline ends came to 5 bases. The length of the CDR3 is 11 residues. The germline V gene has CDR1 MRHNA and CDR2 SNTAGT. The CDR3 nucleotides read TGTGCCAGCAGTGACGGGCTCGAGCAGTACTTC. This translates into CASSDGLEQYF.

Ten or more counts support this clonotype. The rearrangement joins TRBV5-8 to TRBJ1-5; 7 positions match TRBD1. V lost 5 bases, J lost 1 base, and 6 bases stayed unmatched. From germline, CDR1 is SGHTS and CDR2 YDEGEE. The CDR3 consists of 15 residues. The CDR3 nucleotides read TGTGCCAGCAGGCCCAGGGGGACCAGCAATCAGCCCCAGCATTTT. This translates into CASRPRGTSNQPQHF. The variable domain in full, with the rest retrieved from reference TRBV5-8 and TRBJ1-5, is EAGVTQSPTHLIKTRGQQATLRCSPISGHTSVYWYQQALGLGLQFLLWYDEGEERNRGNFPPRFSGRQFPNYSSELNVNALELEDSALYLCASRPRGTSNQPQHFGDGTRLSIL.

The V call is TRBV29-1, the J call TRBJ2-7; unclear D gene. Germline V gene data show CDR1 as SQVTM and CDR2 as ANQGSEA. CDR3 size: 14 residues. V lost 7 bases and J 4 bases, leaving 20 bases between the germline ends. The CDR3 DNA reads TGCAGCGCCCAGTTTGAATTGTGCGGATACGAGCAGTACTTC. Residues: CSAQFELCGYEQYF.

This clonotype appeared a few times. V and J are TRBV4-1 and TRBJ2-7; D may be TRBD2 (6 bases). V gave up 4 bases and J gave up 3 bases, with 16 bases separating them. In germline, CDR1 is MGHRA, CDR2 YSYEKL. CDR3 length: 15 residues. CDR3 loop: CASSLLSQGLYEQYF. CDR3 coding DNA: TGCGCCAGCAGCCTCCTCTCGCAGGGACTCTACGAGCAGTACTTC.

This clonotype was observed many times. The chain joins TRBV5-1 to TRBJ2-6; 9 bases align to TRBD1. Looked up from germline, CDR1 is SGHRS and CDR2 is YFSETQ. The CDR3 consists of 15 residues. The J segment lost 1 base and the V segment lost 6 bases, leaving 2 bases of the junction unmatched. DNA of the CDR3: TGCGCCAGCACCGGGACAGGGTCTGGGGCCAACGTCCTGACTTTC. The encoded protein is CASTGTGSGANVLTF.